The 23 T cell receptor beta chains listed next were all sequenced from one sample in a study of spatial heterogeneity in lung cancer. Broader study findings: Tumors with more nonsynonymous mutations had more expanded intratumoral alpha and beta TCRs.

Sample time point: sample taken at primary tumor resection. TCRdb used MiXCR to reprocess the 5' RACE reads, holding one entry per CDR3 protein. The sample shows roughly 5,700 distinct CDR3 sequences, 7.7% of them seen only once. Antigens of these TCRs are unknown. The specimen was lung tumor tissue, collected at surgery. The receptors were gathered from a female donor with early-stage non-small cell lung cancer.

Regarding this clonotype: Just one base apart from a much larger clone, this may be a read error. A library prepared for alpha chains yielded this beta chain as an off-target read; its size is of little meaning. The chain links TRBV29-1 to TRBJ2-5; TRBD2 aligns across 7 bases. J lost 5 bases, V lost 4 bases, and 7 bases had no gene match. The germline gives CDR1 SQVTM, CDR2 ANQGSEA. The CDR3 consists of 13 residues. CDR3 protein: CSVVAGASETQYF. In nucleotides, the CDR3 is TGCAGCGTTGTTGCGGGAGCTTCCGAGACCCAGTACTTC.

By share, this clonotype counts as medium-sized. This beta chain slipped into a library made for alpha chains as a stray read, so its size is not meaningful. The rearrangement links TRBV4-3 to TRBJ2-5, with D tentatively TRBD2 (6 bases). CDR3 length equals 15 residues. Trimming took off 0 bases at V and 1 base at J, with 9 bases between the two ends. The V gene's germline CDR1 is LGHNA and CDR2 YSLEER. CDR3 loop: CASSQDSGVQETQYF. CDR3 nucleotides: TGCGCCAGCAGCCAAGATTCGGGGGTCCAAGAGACCCAGTACTTC.

Ten or more counts support this clonotype. With the library built for alpha chains, this beta chain is off target and its frequency is not meaningful. This chain joins TRBV20-1 and TRBJ1-1; possibly TRBD1 for D (5 bases). V gave up 3 bases and J gave up 1 base, with 12 bases separating them. Germline loops: CDR1 DFQATT, CDR2 SNEGSKA (reference sequence). CDR3 length equals 14 residues. This chain's CDR3 is CSARGGRGNTEAFF. CDR3 nucleotide sequence: TGCAGTGCTAGGGGGGGACGGGGGAACACTGAAGCTTTCTTT.

This clonotype was seen many times. As an off-target read in a library built for alpha chains, this beta chain has a frequency of little significance. This sequence joins TRBV7-3 and TRBJ2-3, with D possibly TRBD1 on 6 matching bases. CDR1 and CDR2 (germline): SGHTA, FQGTGA. There are 15 residues in the CDR3. Trimming left V 5 bases short and J 0 bases short, with 12 bases between. Here the CDR3 DNA reads TGTGCCAGCAGCGAGACAGGATATAGCACAGATACGCAGTATTTT. Its protein is CASSETGYSTDTQYF.

This clonotype was counted ten times or more. Little can be read into the size of this beta chain, an off-target read in a library designed for alpha chains. The chain is built from TRBV7-9 and TRBJ2-5; the D gene is possibly TRBD1 (6 bases). Germline V CDR1 and CDR2: SEHNR, FQNEAQ (reference sequence). The CDR3 extends over 12 amino acids. V gave up 6 bases and J gave up 5 bases, with 10 bases separating them. Here the CDR3 reads CASSRTGETQYF. The CDR3 DNA sequence: TGTGCCAGCAGTCGAACAGGGGAGACCCAGTACTTC.

This clonotype qualifies as medium-sized (0.01 to 0.1%). This beta chain is a stray sequence in a library constructed for alpha chains; its clone size is not meaningful. The chain couples TRBV6-5 to TRBJ1-2; D is possibly TRBD1 (6 bases). CDR1 is MNHEY, CDR2 SVGAGI, per germline. V was shortened by 5 bases and J by 4 bases, with 14 bases between the two germline ends. The CDR3 totals 14 residues. The CDR3 DNA reads TGTGCCAGCAGTAACACAGGGTTGGGCTATGGCTACACCTTC. Protein product: CASSNTGLGYGYTF.

This clonotype has just a few counts. This beta chain represents an off-target read in a library built for alpha chains; its size is of limited meaning. The V and J genes are TRBV14 and TRBJ2-3; 9 bases fit TRBD1. V shed 3 bases and J 0 bases; nucleotides not matched to a gene: 4. Germline V gene data show CDR1 as SGHDN and CDR2 as FVKESK. The CDR3 is made up of 16 amino acids. CDR3 DNA sequence: TGTGCCAGCAGCCAGGGGACAGGGAGAAGCACAGATACGCAGTATTTT. As protein: CASSQGTGRSTDTQYF.

This clonotype has a count of ten or more. Being off target in a library aimed at alpha chains, this beta chain has a size of little meaning. V gene TRBV7-2 combines with J gene TRBJ2-1; 8 bases align to TRBD1. The CDR3 is made up of 17 amino acids. V was clipped by 0 bases and J by 6 bases; unmatched bases: 10. CDR1 is SGHTA and CDR2 is FQGNSA in the germline V gene. DNA for the CDR3: TGTGCCAGCAGCTTAGCATCCACCGGGACAGGACGCAATGAGCAGTTCTTC. Residues: CASSLASTGTGRNEQFF.

This clonotype is categorized as medium-sized (0.01 to 0.1%). Since the library was made to target alpha chains, this beta chain is a stray read and its abundance is not meaningful. The chain links TRBV4-3 to TRBJ1-6; D remains ambiguous. This CDR3 has 15 amino acids. V was clipped by 2 bases and J by 7 bases, with 12 bases between them. CDR1 LGHNA and CDR2 YSLEER come from the germline V gene. The DNA of the CDR3 is TGCGCCAGCAGCCAAAGCCTAAATGTGAATTCACCCCTCCACTTT. The encoded protein is CASSQSLNVNSPLHF.

This clonotype was observed at least ten times. In a library made to pick up alpha chains, this beta chain is a stray read with a size that means little. This chain connects TRBV19 to TRBJ1-3, with D tentatively TRBD1 (5 bases). CDR1 and CDR2 from the germline V gene are LNHDA and SQIVND (reference sequence). V gave up 7 bases and J gave up 0 bases, with 10 bases separating them. The length of the CDR3 is 14 residues. In nucleotides, the CDR3 is TGTGCCAGTAACGACAGACACTCTGGAAACACCATATATTTT. Translating it yields CASNDRHSGNTIYF.

In its sample, this clonotype ranks as medium-sized. This beta chain appears as a stray read in a library generated for alpha chains; its size is not informative. The rearrangement uses TRBV7-9 and TRBJ2-2; TRBD1 aligns across 8 bases. Germline V CDR1 and CDR2: SEHNR, FQNEAQ (reference sequence). CDR3 length: 15 residues. With V trimmed by 7 bases and J by 0 bases, 4 bases remained unmatched. In nucleotides, the CDR3 is TGTGCCAGCATCCTCAGGGGGCCGAACACCGGGGAGCTGTTTTTT. It codes for CASILRGPNTGELFF. The full variable domain, completed using reference TRBV7-9 and TRBJ2-2, is DTGVSQNPRHKITKRGQNVTFRCDPISEHNRLYWYRQTLGQGPEFLTYFQNEAQLEKSRLLSDRFSAERPKGSFSTLEIQRTEQGDSAMYLCASILRGPNTGELFFGEGSRLTVL.

This clonotype was picked up many times. This beta chain appears as a stray read in a library generated for alpha chains; its size is not informative. The rearrangement uses TRBV28 and TRBJ2-1, with TRBD2 matching over 11 bases. This CDR3 is 16 amino acids long. CDR1 and CDR2 (germline): MDHEN, SYDVKM. After removal of 7 bases from V and 2 bases from J, the junction contained 7 bases not matched to a gene. In nucleotides, the CDR3 is TGTGCCAGCACTCCTAGCGGGAGGAGTACCTACAATGAGCAGTTCTTC. Its translation: CASTPSGRSTYNEQFF.

This clonotype was recorded at least ten times. Found in a library prepared for alpha chains, this beta chain is an off-target read, and its abundance has little meaning. The chain is built from TRBV13 and TRBJ2-3, with D uncertain. Germline V gives CDR1 PRHDT, CDR2 FYEKMQ (reference sequence). Trimming took 5 bases from V and 6 from J, leaving 18 bases between them. This CDR3 contains 15 residues. The CDR3 spells CASSPTLLRIDTQYF. For the CDR3, the DNA is TGTGCCAGCAGCCCTACCCTTTTGAGAATCGATACGCAGTATTTT. The full variable domain, with the rest looked up from reference TRBV13 and TRBJ2-3, is AAGVIQSPRHLIKEKRETATLKCYPIPRHDTVYWYQQGPGQDPQFLISFYEKMQSDKGSIPDRFSAQQFSDYHSELNMSSLELGDSALYFCASSPTLLRIDTQYFGPGTRLTVL.

This clonotype was observed at least ten times. Because the library targeted alpha chains, this beta chain is an off-target read whose size means little. This chain connects TRBV7-8 to TRBJ1-4; a weak D match, TRBD1 (6 bases). The CDR3 runs 15 residues. V was clipped by 1 base and J by 3 bases, with 9 bases between them. Germline V gene lookup returns CDR1 SGHVS and CDR2 FQNEAQ. The CDR3 sequence is CASSLVTGPNEKLFF. The CDR3 DNA is TGTGCCAGCAGCTTAGTTACAGGGCCTAATGAAAAACTGTTTTTT. Full variable domain (rest looked up from reference TRBV7-8 and TRBJ1-4): GAGVSQSPRYKVAKRGQDVALRCDPISGHVSLFWYQQALGQGPEFLTYFQNEAQLDKSGLPSDRFFAERPEGSVSTLKIQRTQQEDSAVYLCASSLVTGPNEKLFFGSGTQLSVL.

This clonotype was detected ten times or more. This beta chain is off target for a library built for alpha chains, so its abundance means little. CDR3 sequence: CSGGGSFTDTQYF. The CDR3 nucleotides are TGCAGTGGAGGCGGGAGCTTTACAGATACGCAGTATTTT. J is TRBJ2-3 and V is TRBV20-1; 7 nucleotides line up with TRBD2. Germline-derived CDR1 and CDR2 are DFQATT and SNEGSKA (reference sequence). V was clipped by 7 bases and J by 3 bases; unmatched bases: 7. This CDR3 has 13 amino acids.

By proportion, this clonotype is medium-sized (0.01 to 0.1%). This beta chain is a stray sequence in a library constructed for alpha chains; its clone size is not meaningful. The chain couples TRBV7-8 to TRBJ1-1, with 10 bases identical to TRBD1. The V and J ends lost 4 bases and 4 bases, in that order; junction bases with no gene match: 3. CDR3 length: 14 amino acids. CDR1 is SGHVS and CDR2 is FQNEAQ in the germline V gene. CDR3 sequence (DNA): TGTGCCAGCAGCTCAGGACAGGGGGTCACTGAAGCTTTCTTT. This gives the protein CASSSGQGVTEAFF.

This clonotype was seen ten or more times. As an off-target read in a library built for alpha chains, this beta chain has a frequency of little significance. The rearrangement uses TRBV20-1 and TRBJ2-3, with 11 bases lining up with TRBD2. Trimming at V came to 3 bases and at J to 0 bases, leaving 2 bases not matched to a gene. There are 15 residues in the CDR3. Germline V CDR1 and CDR2: DFQATT, SNEGSKA (reference sequence). The CDR3 is CSASRLAGSTDTQYF. CDR3 coding DNA: TGCAGTGCTAGTCGACTAGCGGGGAGCACAGATACGCAGTATTTT.

In regard to this clonotype: This beta chain lies outside the target of a library built for alpha chains; its clone size means little. V usage is TRBV20-1 and J usage is TRBJ2-1; 9 nucleotides line up with TRBD1. The germline V gene has CDR1 DFQATT and CDR2 SNEGSKA (reference sequence). With 0 bases clipped from V and 6 bases from J, the junction kept 6 bases outside the gene matches. This CDR3 spans 15 amino acids. CDR3 sequence reads: CSARERTGDTNEQFF. The CDR3 bases are TGCAGTGCTAGAGAGAGGACAGGGGACACCAATGAGCAGTTCTTC.

This clonotype is medium-sized (0.01 to 0.1%) in the sample. A library made for alpha chains picked up this beta chain off target, so its size means little. V is TRBV7-2 and J is TRBJ2-3; 13 bases agree with TRBD2. Trimming took 2 bases from V and 6 from J; bases not matched to a gene: 2. Germline V gene data show CDR1 as SGHTA and CDR2 as FQGNSA. The CDR3 loop spans 15 amino acids. The CDR3 DNA sequence: TGTGCCAGCAGCTTAATACTAGCGGGAGGGGATACGCAGTATTTT. It encodes CASSLILAGGDTQYF.

By sample share, this clonotype is medium-sized. This beta chain was picked up by a library intended for alpha chains and is off target, so its count carries little meaning. This chain uses TRBV14 with TRBJ1-5; a possible D gene is TRBD1 (5 bases). Trimming removed 1 base from V and 2 bases from J, with 12 bases in between. Looked up from germline, CDR1 is SGHDN and CDR2 is FVKESK. The CDR3 has 16 residues. CDR3 DNA: TGTGCCAGCAGCCAAGTCCAGGGTGAGGGCAATCAGCCCCAGCATTTT. This encodes CASSQVQGEGNQPQHF. The full variable domain, rest sourced from reference TRBV14 and TRBJ1-5, is EAGVTQFPSHSVIEKGQTVTLRCDPISGHDNLYWYRRVMGKEIKFLLHFVKESKQDESGMPNNRFLAERTGGTYSTLKVQPAELEDSGVYFCASSQVQGEGNQPQHFGDGTRLSIL.

This clonotype appeared many times. Found in a library prepared for alpha chains, this beta chain is an off-target read, and its abundance has little meaning. The chain combines TRBV4-2 with TRBJ2-7, with D unresolved. The length of the CDR3 is 15 residues. Trimming stripped 3 bases from V and 3 bases from J, with 15 bases between. Germline assignment: CDR1 LGHNA and CDR2 YNFKEQ. The CDR3 DNA follows: TGTGCCAGCAGCCAGGGTTCCGCGGCAGGCTACGAGCAGTACTTC. This encodes CASSQGSAAGYEQYF.

Sample share makes this clonotype medium-sized (0.01 to 0.1%). Since it is a stray read in a library aimed at alpha chains, this beta chain has a size that is not meaningful. This rearrangement joins TRBV18 to TRBJ2-7; D call uncertain. The CDR3 is 13 amino acids. The ends were cut back, 4 bases at V and 3 bases at J, with 10 bases in the middle. Germline assignment: CDR1 KGHSH and CDR2 LQKENI. CDR3 DNA sequence: TGTGCCAGCTCACTTCTCCCGCGCTACGAGCAGTACTTC. Protein: CASSLLPRYEQYF. The variable domain in full, with the rest retrieved from reference TRBV18 and TRBJ2-7, is NAGVMQNPRHLVRRRGQEARLRCSPMKGHSHVYWYRQLPEEGLKFMVYLQKENIIDESGMPKERFSAEFPKEGPSILRIQQVVRGDSAAYFCASSLLPRYEQYFGPGTRLTVT.

Only a few counts were recorded for this clonotype. This beta chain is a stray sequence in a library constructed for alpha chains; its clone size is not meaningful. This chain links TRBV14 with TRBJ2-7; D call uncertain. In germline, CDR1 is SGHDN, CDR2 FVKESK. Trimming shortened V by 0 bases and J by 0 bases, and 6 bases separated the two germline ends. The CDR3 has 14 amino acids. The CDR3 bases are TGTGCCAGCAGCCAAGAAGCTTTCTCCTACGAGCAGTACTTC. Protein: CASSQEAFSYEQYF.